Presented here are 28 T cell receptor beta chains from one specimen sequenced in a study of CD8 T cells in ankylosing spondylitis. TCRdb analysed the 5' RACE reads with MiXCR anew, one entry per CDR3 protein. The sample shows about 220,000 distinct CDR3 sequences, over 9.5% of them seen only once. The sequenced material came from blood, either unsorted or a sorted T cell fraction (not recorded which). These receptors originate from a male donor with ankylosing spondylitis or in good health (not recorded which).

This clonotype was found many times. The gene calls are TRBV9 and TRBJ1-1, with D possibly TRBD1 on 6 matching bases. The V end lost 6 bases, the J end lost 1 base, and 19 bases lay between the germline ends. The germline V gene has CDR1 SGDLS and CDR2 YYNGEE. The CDR3 covers 16 residues. CDR3 sequence: CASTPGQGSSNTEAFF. The CDR3 DNA follows: TGTGCCAGCACACCGGGGCAGGGGTCTTCGAACACTGAAGCTTTCTTT.

This clonotype was recorded many times. V and J are TRBV20-1 and TRBJ2-5, with D tentatively TRBD1 (5 bases). The CDR3 consists of 12 residues. Germline assignment: CDR1 DFQATT and CDR2 SNEGSKA (reference sequence). The CDR3 sequence: CRVQGNQETQYF. The CDR3 DNA sequence: TGCAGGGTTCAGGGAAACCAAGAGACCCAGTACTTC.

The chain uses TRBV2 and TRBJ2-5, with TRBD1 matching over 9 bases. Germline trimming cut 6 bases from V and 3 bases from J; bases unmatched to any gene: 17. CDR1 and CDR2 from the germline V gene are SNHLY and FYNNEI. This CDR3 is built from 18 residues. CDR3 nucleotide sequence: TGTGCCAGCAGCAACTATCATCCGGGACAGGGAGTAGAAGAGACCCAGTACTTC. Translation gives CASSNYHPGQGVEETQYF.

As for this clonotype: It may be a read error: a sequence one base away is much more abundant. J is TRBJ1-5 and V is TRBV21-1; the table's D call of TRBD1 was not tested on the DNA. TRBV21-1 is designated a pseudogene. The CDR3 has 18 residues. The CDR3 region is CASSKGYGGARSCQPQRF. The CDR3 DNA reads as TGTGCCAGCAGCAAAGGTTATGGGGGGGCGCGGAGTTGTCAGCCCCAGCGTTTT.

V and J are TRBV7-9 and TRBJ2-2, with D unclear. The CDR3 loop spans 14 amino acids. Per germline, CDR1 SEHNR and CDR2 FQNEAQ (reference sequence). The V gene lost 5 bases and the J gene lost 4 bases, with 11 bases spanning the gap. The CDR3 loop is CASSTPSGTGELFF. Written as DNA, the CDR3 is TGTGCCAGCAGCACACCTAGTGGCACCGGGGAGCTGTTTTTT.

Here the CDR3 reads CASTPSGRKQSYGYTF. The CDR3 DNA reads TGTGCCAGCACTCCGTCGGGTCGTAAACAATCTTATGGCTACACCTTC. The chain has TRBV28 and TRBJ1-2, with D unresolved. V lost 7 bases and J lost 5, with 23 bases in between. Germline loops: CDR1 MDHEN, CDR2 SYDVKM. The CDR3 spans 16 residues.

In its sample, this clonotype was seen many times. This chain joins TRBV5-1 and TRBJ2-7; D uncertain. V was shortened by 1 base and J by 0 bases, with 11 bases between the two germline ends. Germline V gene sequence: CDR1 SGHRS, CDR2 YFSETQ. The CDR3 contains 15 residues. The CDR3 DNA sequence: TGCGCCAGCAGCTTGACGGTGGGTAGCTCCTACGAGCAGTACTTC. Translation gives CASSLTVGSSYEQYF.

In regard to this clonotype: A much larger clone differs by one base, so this may be a read error. This chain uses TRBV3-1 with TRBJ1-5; weak D call: TRBD1 (5 bases). The CDR3 spans 16 residues. V dropped 4 bases and J dropped 3 bases, with 16 bases sitting between them. Germline CDR1 and CDR2: LGHDT and YNNKEL (reference sequence). The CDR3 nucleotides read TGTGCCAGCAGCCTACCAGCATGGGGGTCCAATCAGCCCCAGCATTTT. Amino acids: CASSLPAWGSNQPQHF.

This clonotype was detected many times. The chain links TRBV3-1 to TRBJ2-5; D is uncertain. CDR1 LGHDT and CDR2 YNNKEL come from the germline V gene (reference sequence). There are 12 residues in the CDR3. V was clipped by 0 bases and J by 5 bases, with 4 bases between them. The CDR3 DNA reads as TGTGCCAGCAGCCAAGAATTCGAGACCCAGTACTTC. Encoded protein: CASSQEFETQYF.

As for this clonotype: A much larger clone lies a single base off, so this may be a read error. The V call is TRBV7-3, the J call TRBJ2-3; a weak D match, TRBD1 (6 bases). This CDR3 contains 13 residues. In germline, CDR1 is SGHTA, CDR2 FQGTGA. CDR3 in amino acids: CANSLQGLDTQYF. For the CDR3, the DNA is TGTGCCAACAGCTTGCAGGGGTTAGATACGCAGTATTTT.

There are many counts of this clonotype. The chain employs TRBV12-3 or TRBV12-4 and TRBJ1-1, with D uncertain. The CDR3 consists of 12 residues. The V gene lost 6 bases and the J gene lost 4 bases, with 9 bases spanning the gap. The CDR3 protein is CASSPRPTEAFF. In DNA, the CDR3 is TGTGCCAGCAGCCCCCGACCCACTGAAGCTTTCTTT.

In its sample, this clonotype was seen many times. V and J are TRBV20-1 and TRBJ1-6, with D tentatively TRBD1 (6 bases). The germline CDR1 and CDR2 sequences are DFQATT and SNEGSKA (reference sequence). Trimming shortened V by 4 bases and J by 8 bases, and 18 bases separated the two germline ends. CDR3 length: 15 residues. CDR3 sequence reads: CSAIEGVTDDSPLHF. Written as DNA, the CDR3 is TGCAGTGCTATCGAGGGGGTCACCGATGATTCACCCCTCCACTTT.

The sample holds many counts of this clonotype. The V and J genes are TRBV20-1 and TRBJ1-4, with TRBD1 identical over 9 bases. Germline V gives CDR1 DFQATT, CDR2 SNEGSKA (reference sequence). Germline trimming cut 3 bases from V and 5 bases from J; bases unmatched to any gene: 7. There are 15 residues in the CDR3. The CDR3: CSASTYRGRNEKLFF. In DNA form, the CDR3 reads TGCAGTGCTAGTACTTACAGGGGGCGGAATGAAAAACTGTTTTTT.

This clonotype was seen a few times. The chain is built from TRBV5-1 and TRBJ1-1; 8 nucleotides align to TRBD1. The V gene's germline CDR1 is SGHRS and CDR2 YFSETQ. The CDR3 has 12 residues. J lost 7 bases, V lost 3 bases, and 2 bases had no gene match. CDR3 nucleotides: TGCGCCAGCAGCTGGGGACAGGATGAAGCTTTCTTT. As protein: CASSWGQDEAFF.

The chain joins TRBV6-1 to TRBJ2-5; D not certain. V lost 5 bases and J 2 bases, leaving 18 bases between the germline ends. Germline CDR1 and CDR2: MNHNS and SASEGT. The CDR3 length is 16 residues. The CDR3 coding sequence is TGTGCCAGCAGTACGGCGGAATTCGACTTACAAGAGACCCAGTACTTC. This gives the protein CASSTAEFDLQETQYF.

This clonotype came up many times. The chain joins TRBV5-6 to TRBJ1-1, with D unresolved. The V gene lost 1 base and the J gene lost 2 bases, with 6 bases spanning the gap. The V gene's germline CDR1 is SGHDT and CDR2 YYEEEE. This CDR3 has 13 amino acids. CDR3 amino acids: CASSLRYNTEAFF. The CDR3 DNA is TGTGCCAGCAGCTTGAGATACAACACTGAAGCTTTCTTT.

Ten or more counts support this clonotype. V usage is TRBV7-2 and J usage is TRBJ2-3, with a possible D match to TRBD2 (5 bases). The germline V and J ends were trimmed by 4 bases and 2 bases, with 16 bases remaining between them. Germline CDR1 SGHTA, CDR2 FQGNSA. There are 16 residues in the CDR3. CDR3 loop: CASSSRAGGYTDTQYF. CDR3 nucleotides: TGTGCCAGCAGCTCCCGGGCCGGAGGATACACAGATACGCAGTATTTT. The variable domain in full, with the rest retrieved from reference TRBV7-2 and TRBJ2-3, is GAGVSQSPSNKVTEKGKDVELRCDPISGHTALYWYRQSLGQGLEFLIYFQGNSAPDKSGLPSDRFSAERTGGSVSTLTIQRTQQEDSAVYLCASSSRAGGYTDTQYFGPGTRLTVL.

This clonotype was counted many times. The chain combines TRBV3-1 with TRBJ1-4; D is undetermined. This CDR3 spans 12 amino acids. Per the germline V gene, CDR1 is LGHDT and CDR2 is YNNKEL (reference sequence). V was trimmed by 1 base and J by 7 bases, leaving 4 bases between them. DNA of the CDR3: TGTGCCAGCAGCCAAGTTTCTGAAAAACTGTTTTTT. This gives the protein CASSQVSEKLFF. The full variable domain, rest sourced from reference TRBV3-1 and TRBJ1-4, is DTAVSQTPKYLVTQMGNDKSIKCEQNLGHDTMYWYKQDSKKFLKIMFSYNNKELIINETVPNRFSPKSPDKAHLNLHINSLELGDSAVYFCASSQVSEKLFFGSGTQLSVL.

This clonotype came up many times. The chain uses TRBV20-1 and TRBJ1-2, with 7 nucleotides matching TRBD1. Germline-derived CDR1 and CDR2 are DFQATT and SNEGSKA (reference sequence). The CDR3 is made up of 15 amino acids. J lost 3 bases, V lost 8 bases, and 15 bases had no gene match. CDR3 nucleotide sequence: TGCAGTCAGCTAGACTCAAGGGGGCGCTACTATGGCTACACCTTC. Translated, it gives CSQLDSRGRYYGYTF.

The table lists this clonotype with many counts. The CDR3 loop is CASSLRGENTEAFF. CDR3 nucleotide sequence: TGTGCCAGCAGTTTACGGGGAGAGAACACTGAAGCTTTCTTT. The rearrangement uses TRBV27 and TRBJ1-1; D gene unclear. This CDR3 spans 14 amino acids. The germline CDR1 and CDR2 sequences are MNHEY and SMNVEV (reference sequence). Between the trimmed V and J ends, which lost 2 bases and 1 base, there was a span of 8 bases.

This clonotype was detected only a few times. The V call is TRBV27, the J call TRBJ2-3, with D perhaps matching TRBD2 (6 bases). In germline, CDR1 is MNHEY, CDR2 SMNVEV (reference sequence). V lost 4 bases to trimming and J lost 6 bases, with 20 bases between them. This CDR3 is built from 16 residues. The CDR3 protein is CASSSSRWEVGDTQYF. The DNA of the CDR3 is TGTGCCAGCAGTTCATCGCGGTGGGAGGTGGGCGATACGCAGTATTTT.

The sample holds many counts of this clonotype. The V gene is TRBV20-1, the J gene TRBJ2-2; 7 bases line up with TRBD2. V trimming: 3 bases; J trimming: 5 bases; junction bases outside the gene matches: 9. Per germline, CDR1 DFQATT and CDR2 SNEGSKA (reference sequence). The CDR3 is made up of 15 amino acids. The CDR3 coding sequence is TGCAGTGCTAGCCACCCGGGGGGTTGGACCGGGGAGCTGTTTTTT. It yields the protein CSASHPGGWTGELFF.

This clonotype was seen at least ten times. The chain joins TRBV7-2 to TRBJ1-3; tentatively, D is TRBD1 (5 bases). This CDR3 has 17 amino acids. Germline V gene data show CDR1 as SGHTA and CDR2 as FQGNSA. The V end was cut by 2 bases, the J end by 7 bases, with 21 bases between. CDR3 in DNA: TGTGCCAGCAGCTTAACGGGACGGATTAGCGTGCGGAACACCATATATTTT. This codes for CASSLTGRISVRNTIYF. Full variable domain (rest looked up from reference TRBV7-2 and TRBJ1-3): GAGVSQSPSNKVTEKGKDVELRCDPISGHTALYWYRQSLGQGLEFLIYFQGNSAPDKSGLPSDRFSAERTGGSVSTLTIQRTQQEDSAVYLCASSLTGRISVRNTIYFGEGSWLTVV.

This clonotype has ten or more counts. V gene TRBV12-3 or TRBV12-4 combines with J gene TRBJ1-5; no firm D call. The CDR3 runs to 16 residues. The V end lost 5 bases, the J end lost 3 bases, and 17 bases lay between the germline ends. Written as DNA, the CDR3 is TGTGCCAGCAGTAGTTCCGGACCATTTCCCAATCAGCCCCAGCATTTT. Translation gives CASSSSGPFPNQPQHF.

This clonotype was detected ten times or more. This rearrangement joins TRBV29-1 to TRBJ2-1; 8 bases map to TRBD2. This CDR3 spans 16 amino acids. The V gene end was trimmed by 5 bases and the J gene end by 8 bases; junction bases not matched to a gene: 17. Germline assignment: CDR1 SQVTM and CDR2 ANQGSEA. CDR3 coding DNA: TGCAGCGTTAAGGCGGGGGGACCTAGCAGGGACGATGAGCAGTTCTTC. Its translation is CSVKAGGPSRDDEQFF.

This clonotype was seen once. This may come from a read error, since a much larger clone is one base off. The rearrangement uses TRBV3-1 and TRBJ2-7, with D perhaps matching TRBD1 (5 bases). The CDR3 runs to 15 residues. Looked up from germline, CDR1 is LGHDT and CDR2 is YNNKEL (reference sequence). The CDR3 reads CASSQWGRTSYKQYF. The CDR3 DNA is TGTGCCAGCAGCCAATGGGGCAGGACAAGCTACAAGCAGTACTTC.

This clonotype was seen at least ten times. CDR3 protein: CSARDVSNQPQHF. CDR3 DNA sequence: TGCAGTGCTAGGGATGTATCCAATCAGCCCCAGCATTTT. The V and J genes are TRBV20-1 and TRBJ1-5; D unresolved. CDR3 size: 13 residues. Trimming took off 3 bases at V and 3 bases at J, with 9 bases between the two ends. The germline V gene has CDR1 DFQATT and CDR2 SNEGSKA (reference sequence).

There are many counts of this clonotype. The V gene is TRBV27, the J gene TRBJ2-1, with D possibly being TRBD2 (6 bases). Trimming pared 3 bases from V and 8 bases from J, leaving 14 bases between. Germline V gene data show CDR1 as MNHEY and CDR2 as SMNVEV (reference sequence). This CDR3 has 14 residues. The CDR3: CASSFPGGMYEQFF. The CDR3 region has the DNA TGTGCCAGCAGTTTTCCCGGGGGAATGTATGAGCAGTTCTTC.